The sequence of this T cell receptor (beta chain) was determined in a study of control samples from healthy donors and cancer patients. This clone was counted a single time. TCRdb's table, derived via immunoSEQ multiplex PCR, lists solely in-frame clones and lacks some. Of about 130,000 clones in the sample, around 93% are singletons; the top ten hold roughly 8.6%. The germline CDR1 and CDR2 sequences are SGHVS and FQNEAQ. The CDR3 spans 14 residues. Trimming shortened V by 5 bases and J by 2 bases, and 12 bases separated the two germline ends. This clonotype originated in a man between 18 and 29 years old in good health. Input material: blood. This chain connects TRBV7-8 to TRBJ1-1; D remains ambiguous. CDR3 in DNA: TGTGCCAGCAGCGTCGGACCTTCTAACACTGAAGCTTTCTTT. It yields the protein CASSVGPSNTEAFF.